These 10 T cell receptor gamma chains were all obtained from the same sample, sequenced in a study of γδ T cells in repeated Plasmodium falciparum infection. TCRdb re-processed the multiplex PCR reads using CATT. The data hold 13,000 to 15,000 gamma-chain clones, with about 1.5% observed a single time. Gammadelta T cells were flow-sorted from PBMC into Vgamma9/Vdelta2+ and Vdelta2-negative populations for bulk analysis. Material: gamma-delta T cells from blood. These receptors all come from a pool of human donors (malaria-infected and uninfected, not separated).

This clone is classed as medium-sized (0.01 to 0.1%). A read error is likely here: a far larger clone is one base away. The identical CDR3 is also encoded by other nucleotide sequences in the sample. The chain links TRGV9 to TRGJ1 or TRGJ2. The germline CDR1 and CDR2 sequences are GITISATS and ISYDGTV (reference sequence). The CDR3 consists of 14 residues. In DNA form, the CDR3 reads TGTGCCCTGTGGGAGGAATTCAAATATTATAAGAAACTCTTT. Its translation: CALWEEFKYYKKLF.

This clone came up many times. The rearrangement uses TRGV3 and TRGJ1 or TRGJ2. V gave up 0 bases and J gave up 10 bases; unmatched junction bases: 6. The CDR3 runs to 12 residues. Germline values: CDR1 VTNTFY, CDR2 YDVSTARD (reference sequence). The CDR3: CATWDRQDKKLF. The CDR3 nucleotides read TGTGCCACCTGGGACAGGCAAGACAAGAAACTCTTT.

This clone qualifies as medium-sized. In the same sample, other DNA sequences code for this CDR3. The CDR3 reads CALWEDYKKLF. CDR3 nucleotides: TGTGCCTTGTGGGAAGATTATAAGAAACTCTTT. The chain couples TRGV9 to TRGJ1 or TRGJ2. V lost 4 bases, J lost 5 bases, and 2 bases stayed unmatched. The CDR3 is 11 residues long. The germline gives CDR1 GITISATS, CDR2 ISYDGTV (reference sequence).

This clone has more than one count but fewer than ten. TCRdb's protein for this DNA is that of a much larger clone and differs from the translation at residue 7, likely a read error; the protein shown is the DNA translation. The J gene is TRGJ1 or TRGJ2, the V gene TRGV8. This CDR3 comprises 11 residues. Germline V gene data show CDR1 as VENAVY and CDR2 as YDSYNSRV. The ends lost 2 bases at V and 9 bases at J; junction bases unmatched: 4. DNA for the CDR3: TGTGCCACCTGGGATAAGAGTAAGAAACTCTTT. This codes for CATWDKSKKLF.

Comments on this clone: TCRdb shows a much larger clone's protein in place of this DNA's translation, and the two differ at residue 7, likely through a read error; the protein shown is translated from the DNA. The gene calls are TRGV9 and TRGJ1 or TRGJ2. The J gene is not listed in TCRdb, so it was assigned here from a DNA match to germline. From germline, CDR1 is GITISATS and CDR2 ISYDGTV (reference sequence). CDR3 size: 11 residues. V lost 6 bases to trimming and J lost 12 bases; unmatched junction nucleotides: 11. In DNA form, the CDR3 reads TGTGCCTTGTGGTGGCTCCATAGGAAACTCTTT. Translating it yields CALWWLHRKLF.

This clone was counted at least ten times. This chain joins TRGV2 and TRGJP1. The germline CDR1 and CDR2 sequences are EGSNGY and YDSYNSKV. The CDR3 is made up of 12 amino acids. The trim removed 3 bases at V and 9 bases at J, leaving 4 bases unmatched. The CDR3 is CATWDSCWFKIF. CDR3 nucleotide sequence: TGTGCCACCTGGGACTCCTGTTGGTTCAAGATATTT.

This clone was observed a few times. TCRdb assigns this DNA the protein of a much larger clone, which departs from its translation at residue 3; this likely reflects a read error, and the protein shown comes from translating the DNA. V and J are TRGV8 and TRGJ1 or TRGJ2. This CDR3 has 11 residues. Germline V gene data show CDR1 as VENAVY and CDR2 as YDSYNSRV. CDR3 residues: CAAWDRRRKLF. DNA of the CDR3: TGTGCCGCCTGGGATAGGCGTAGGAAACTCTTT.

This clone was recorded at least ten times. TCRdb attributes to this sequence the protein of a much larger clone, which differs from the DNA translation at residue 5; a read error is likely, and the protein displayed is translated from the DNA. CDR3 DNA: TGTGCCTTGTGGGGGGTCGGAAAGAAACTCTTT. It yields the protein CALWGVGKKLF. This chain joins TRGV9 and TRGJ1 or TRGJ2. The CDR3 sequence is 11 residues long. The junction had 8 bases not matched to a gene; V was cut back by 5 bases and J by 10 bases. In germline, CDR1 is GITISATS, CDR2 ISYDGTV (reference sequence).

Turning to this clone: With only one base between it and a far larger clone, this is likely a read error. Other DNA sequences in this specimen translate into the identical CDR3. The V and J genes are TRGV9 and TRGJ1 or TRGJ2. TCRdb offers no J gene call, so here the DNA was matched to germline to obtain one. Germline values: CDR1 GITISATS, CDR2 ISYDGTV (reference sequence). The CDR3 covers 9 residues. CDR3 bases: TGTGCTTTGTGGGAAGGGAAACTCTTT. It is translated as CALWEGKLF.

This clone came up many times. TCRdb attributes to this sequence the protein of a much larger clone, which differs from the DNA translation at residue 5; a read error is likely, and the protein displayed is translated from the DNA. V and J are TRGV9 and TRGJ1 or TRGJ2. This CDR3 region has 13 residues. V shed 5 bases, J shed 2 bases, and the junction held 6 bases outside the gene matches. The germline V gene encodes CDR1 GITISATS and CDR2 ISYDGTV (reference sequence). CDR3 bases: TGTGCCTTGTGGGGCGCGGATTATTATAAGAAACTCTTT. Translating gives CALWGADYYKKLF.